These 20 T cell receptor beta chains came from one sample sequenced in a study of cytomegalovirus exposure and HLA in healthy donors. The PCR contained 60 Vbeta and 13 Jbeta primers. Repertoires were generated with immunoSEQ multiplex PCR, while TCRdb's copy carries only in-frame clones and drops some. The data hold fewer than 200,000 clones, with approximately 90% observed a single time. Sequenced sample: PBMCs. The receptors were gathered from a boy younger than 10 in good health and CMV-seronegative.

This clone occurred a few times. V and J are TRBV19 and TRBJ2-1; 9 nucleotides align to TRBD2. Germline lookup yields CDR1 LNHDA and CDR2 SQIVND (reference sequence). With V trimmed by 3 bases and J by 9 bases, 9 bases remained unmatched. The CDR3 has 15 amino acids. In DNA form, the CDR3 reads TGTGCCAGTAGTATCCTTGCGGGGGGGCTGGGTGAGCAGTTCTTC. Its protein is CASSILAGGLGEQFF.

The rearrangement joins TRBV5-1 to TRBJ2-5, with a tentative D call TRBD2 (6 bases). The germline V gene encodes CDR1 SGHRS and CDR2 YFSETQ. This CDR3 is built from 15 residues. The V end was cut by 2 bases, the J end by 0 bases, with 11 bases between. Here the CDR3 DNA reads TGCGCCAGCAGCTTTAGCGGCACACACCAAGAGACCCAGTACTTC. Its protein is CASSFSGTHQETQYF.

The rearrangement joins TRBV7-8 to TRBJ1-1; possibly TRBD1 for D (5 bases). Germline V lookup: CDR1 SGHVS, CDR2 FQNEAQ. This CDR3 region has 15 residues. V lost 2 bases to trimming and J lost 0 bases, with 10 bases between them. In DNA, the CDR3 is TGTGCCAGCAGCTTACTCACAGGAGTGAACACTGAAGCTTTCTTT. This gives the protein CASSLLTGVNTEAFF. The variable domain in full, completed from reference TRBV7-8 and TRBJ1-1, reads GAGVSQSPRYKVAKRGQDVALRCDPISGHVSLFWYQQALGQGPEFLTYFQNEAQLDKSGLPSDRFFAERPEGSVSTLKIQRTQQEDSAVYLCASSLLTGVNTEAFFGQGTRLTVV.

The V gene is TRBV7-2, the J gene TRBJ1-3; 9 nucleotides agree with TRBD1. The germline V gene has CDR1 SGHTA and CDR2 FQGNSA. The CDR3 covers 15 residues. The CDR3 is CASRPRDRVGNTIYF. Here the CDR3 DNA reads TGTGCAAGTCGCCCTCGGGACAGGGTGGGAAACACCATATATTTT.

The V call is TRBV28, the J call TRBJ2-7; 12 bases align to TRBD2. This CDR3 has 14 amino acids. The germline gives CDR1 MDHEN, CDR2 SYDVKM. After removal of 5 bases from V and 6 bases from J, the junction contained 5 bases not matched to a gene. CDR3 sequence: CASSQTSGSREQYF. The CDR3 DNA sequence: TGTGCCAGCAGTCAGACTAGCGGGAGTCGCGAGCAGTACTTC.

The CDR3 protein is CASSAVGQGRKETQYF. CDR3 DNA: TGTGCCAGCAGCGCCGTCGGACAGGGGAGGAAAGAGACCCAGTACTTC. The chain combines TRBV7-9 with TRBJ2-5; 9 bases line up with TRBD1. The CDR3 runs to 16 residues. Germline assignment: CDR1 SEHNR and CDR2 FQNEAQ (reference sequence). The V segment lost 5 bases and the J segment 3 bases; nucleotides outside the gene matches: 10. Variable domain in full (rest from reference TRBV7-9 and TRBJ2-5): DTGVSQNPRHKITKRGQNVTFRCDPISEHNRLYWYRQTLGQGPEFLTYFQNEAQLEKSRLLSDRFSAERPKGSFSTLEIQRTEQGDSAMYLCASSAVGQGRKETQYFGPGTRLLVL.

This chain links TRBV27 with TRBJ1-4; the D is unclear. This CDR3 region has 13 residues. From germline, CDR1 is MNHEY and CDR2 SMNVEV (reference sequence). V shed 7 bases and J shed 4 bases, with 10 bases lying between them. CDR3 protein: CASKSGFNEKLFF. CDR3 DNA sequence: TGTGCCAGCAAGTCCGGGTTTAATGAAAAACTGTTTTTT.

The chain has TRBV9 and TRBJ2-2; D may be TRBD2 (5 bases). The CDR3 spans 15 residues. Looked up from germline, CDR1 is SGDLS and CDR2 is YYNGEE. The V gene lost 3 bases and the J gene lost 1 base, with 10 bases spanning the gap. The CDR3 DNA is TGTGCCAGCAGCGGGTTTGAGGGGAACACCGGGGAGCTGTTTTTT. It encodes CASSGFEGNTGELFF.

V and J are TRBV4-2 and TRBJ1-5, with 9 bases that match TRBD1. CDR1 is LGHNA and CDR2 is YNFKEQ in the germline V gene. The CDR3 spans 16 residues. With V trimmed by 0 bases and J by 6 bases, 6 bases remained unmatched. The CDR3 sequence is CASSQDMGQGGQPQHF. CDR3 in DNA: TGTGCCAGCAGCCAAGATATGGGACAGGGTGGTCAGCCCCAGCATTTT.

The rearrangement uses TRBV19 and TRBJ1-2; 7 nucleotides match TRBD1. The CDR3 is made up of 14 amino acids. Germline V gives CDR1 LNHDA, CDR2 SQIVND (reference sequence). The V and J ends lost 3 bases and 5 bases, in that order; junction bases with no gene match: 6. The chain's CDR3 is CASSIEQGLYGYTF. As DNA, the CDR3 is TGTGCCAGTAGTATCGAACAGGGGTTATATGGCTACACCTTC.

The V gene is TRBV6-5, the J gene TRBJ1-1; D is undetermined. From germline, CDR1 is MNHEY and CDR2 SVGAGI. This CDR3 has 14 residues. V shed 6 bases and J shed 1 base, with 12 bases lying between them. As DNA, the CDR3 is TGTGCCAGCAGATTGCCTCGGGGGAACACTGAAGCTTTCTTT. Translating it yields CASRLPRGNTEAFF.

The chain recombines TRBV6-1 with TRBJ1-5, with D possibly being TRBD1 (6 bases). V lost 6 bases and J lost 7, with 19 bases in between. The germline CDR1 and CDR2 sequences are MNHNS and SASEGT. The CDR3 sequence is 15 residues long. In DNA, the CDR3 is TGTGCCAGCAGGGGGGTCACAGGGCGCGGCCAGCCCCAGCATTTT. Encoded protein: CASRGVTGRGQPQHF.

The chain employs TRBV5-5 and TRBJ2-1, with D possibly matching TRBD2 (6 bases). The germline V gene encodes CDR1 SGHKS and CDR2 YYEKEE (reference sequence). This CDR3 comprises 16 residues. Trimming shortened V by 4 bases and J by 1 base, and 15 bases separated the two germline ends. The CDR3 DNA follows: TGTGCCAGCAGCCTCCTGCCGGGAGTATCCTACAATGAGCAGTTCTTC. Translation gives CASSLLPGVSYNEQFF. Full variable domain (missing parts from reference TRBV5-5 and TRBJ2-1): DAGVTQSPTHLIKTRGQQVTLRCSPISGHKSVSWYQQVLGQGPQFIFQYYEKEERGRGNFPDRFSARQFPNYSSELNVNALLLGDSALYLCASSLLPGVSYNEQFFGPGTRLTVL.

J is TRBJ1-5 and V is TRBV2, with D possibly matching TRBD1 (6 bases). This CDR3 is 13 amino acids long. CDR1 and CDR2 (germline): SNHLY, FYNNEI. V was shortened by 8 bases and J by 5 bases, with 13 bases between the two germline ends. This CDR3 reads CASADRRDQPQHF. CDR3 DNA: TGTGCCAGCGCCGACAGGAGAGATCAGCCCCAGCATTTT.

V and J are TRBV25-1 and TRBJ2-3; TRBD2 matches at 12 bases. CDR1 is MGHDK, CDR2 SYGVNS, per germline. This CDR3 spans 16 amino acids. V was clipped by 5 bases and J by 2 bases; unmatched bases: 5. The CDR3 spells CASSLSSGGATDTQYF. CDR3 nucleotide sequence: TGTGCCAGCAGTCTGTCTAGCGGGGGGGCCACAGATACGCAGTATTTT.

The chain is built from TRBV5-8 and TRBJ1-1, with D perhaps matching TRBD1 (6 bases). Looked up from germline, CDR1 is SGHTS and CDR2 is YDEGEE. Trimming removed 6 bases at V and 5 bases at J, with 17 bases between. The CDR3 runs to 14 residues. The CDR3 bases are TGTGCCAGCATCCCGAGGGGGGGGGCAACTGAAGCTTTCTTT. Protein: CASIPRGGATEAFF.

Here the CDR3 reads CASSLGGQFSYEQYF. As DNA, the CDR3 is TGCGCCAGCAGCTTGGGGGGACAGTTCTCCTACGAGCAGTACTTC. V is TRBV5-1 and J is TRBJ2-7, with 7 nucleotides matching TRBD1. There are 15 residues in the CDR3. Unmatched junction bases numbered 3, after V lost 0 bases and J lost 0 bases. Germline CDR1 is SGHRS and CDR2 is YFSETQ.

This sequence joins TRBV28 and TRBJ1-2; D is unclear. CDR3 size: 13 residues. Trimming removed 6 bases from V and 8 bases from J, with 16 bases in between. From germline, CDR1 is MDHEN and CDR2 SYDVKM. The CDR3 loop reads CASSLPRGLGYTF. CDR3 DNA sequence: TGTGCCAGCAGCCTCCCGCGAGGGCTCGGCTACACCTTC.

The CDR3, as DNA: TGTGCCAGCAGTTATACAGGGTCCGGGGAGCTGTTTTTT. It codes for CASSYTGSGELFF. The chain couples TRBV2 to TRBJ2-2; D perhaps matches TRBD1 (6 bases). CDR1 and CDR2 from the germline V gene are SNHLY and FYNNEI. V shed 5 bases and J shed 6 bases, with 10 bases lying between them. This CDR3 region has 13 residues.

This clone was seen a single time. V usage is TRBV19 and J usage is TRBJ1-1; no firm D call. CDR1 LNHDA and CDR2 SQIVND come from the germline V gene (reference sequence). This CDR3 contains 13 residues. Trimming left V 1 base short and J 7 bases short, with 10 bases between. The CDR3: CASSIGEGGEAFF. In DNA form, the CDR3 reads TGTGCCAGTAGTATAGGGGAGGGCGGTGAAGCTTTCTTT.